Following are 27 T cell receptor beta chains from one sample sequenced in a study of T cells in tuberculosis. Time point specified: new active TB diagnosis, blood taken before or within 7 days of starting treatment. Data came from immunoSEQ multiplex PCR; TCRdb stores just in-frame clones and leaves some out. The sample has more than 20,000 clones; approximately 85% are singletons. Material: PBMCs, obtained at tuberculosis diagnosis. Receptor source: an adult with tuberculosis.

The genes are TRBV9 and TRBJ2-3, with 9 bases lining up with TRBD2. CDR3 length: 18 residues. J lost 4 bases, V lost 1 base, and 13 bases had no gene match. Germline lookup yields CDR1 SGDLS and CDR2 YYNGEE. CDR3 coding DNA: TGTGCCAGCAGCGTAACCCTCTTTAGCGGGAGAAAGGCAGATACGCAGTATTTT. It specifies CASSVTLFSGRKADTQYF.

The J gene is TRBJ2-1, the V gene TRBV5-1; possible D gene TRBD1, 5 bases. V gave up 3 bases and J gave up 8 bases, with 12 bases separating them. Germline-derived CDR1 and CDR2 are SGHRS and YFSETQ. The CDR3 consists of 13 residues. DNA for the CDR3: TGCGCCAGCAGCTCTACCCAGGGCGATGAGCAGTTCTTC. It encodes CASSSTQGDEQFF.

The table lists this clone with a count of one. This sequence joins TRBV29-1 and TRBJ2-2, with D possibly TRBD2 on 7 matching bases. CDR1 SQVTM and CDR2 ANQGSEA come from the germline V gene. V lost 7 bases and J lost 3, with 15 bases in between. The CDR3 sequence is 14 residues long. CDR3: CSGSGGGDTGELFF. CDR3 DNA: TGCAGCGGAAGCGGAGGGGGGGACACCGGGGAGCTGTTTTTT.

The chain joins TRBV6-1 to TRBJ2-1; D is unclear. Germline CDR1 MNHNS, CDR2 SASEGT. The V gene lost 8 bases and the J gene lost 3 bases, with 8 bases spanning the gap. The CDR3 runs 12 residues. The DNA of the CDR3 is TGTGCCAGCGTTAGAAGCTACAATGAGCAGTTCTTC. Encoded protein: CASVRSYNEQFF.

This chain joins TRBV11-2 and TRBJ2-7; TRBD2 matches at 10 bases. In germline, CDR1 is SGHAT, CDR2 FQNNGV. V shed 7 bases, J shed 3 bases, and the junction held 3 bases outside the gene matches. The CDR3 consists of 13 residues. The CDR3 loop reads CASTVAGGYEQYF. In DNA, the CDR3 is TGTGCCAGCACCGTAGCGGGGGGCTACGAGCAGTACTTC.

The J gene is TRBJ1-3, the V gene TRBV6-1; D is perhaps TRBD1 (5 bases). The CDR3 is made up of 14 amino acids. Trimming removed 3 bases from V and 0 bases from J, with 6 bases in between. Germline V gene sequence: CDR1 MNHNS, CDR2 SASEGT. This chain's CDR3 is CASSEDTSGNTIYF. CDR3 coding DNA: TGTGCCAGCAGTGAGGACACCTCTGGAAACACCATATATTTT.

The CDR3 loop reads CAVGLLALFEQYF. For the CDR3, the DNA is TGTGCCGTCGGCCTTCTAGCATTATTCGAGCAGTACTTC. The chain combines TRBV5-6 with TRBJ2-7; TRBD2 might be the D (5 bases). The germline CDR1 and CDR2 sequences are SGHDT and YYEEEE. Trimming stripped 10 bases from V and 6 bases from J, with 20 bases between. This CDR3 contains 13 residues.

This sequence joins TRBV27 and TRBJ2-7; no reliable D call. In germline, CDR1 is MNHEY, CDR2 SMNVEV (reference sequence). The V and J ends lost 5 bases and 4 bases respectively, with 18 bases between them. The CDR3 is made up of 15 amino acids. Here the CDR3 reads CASSPDLTFLYEQYF. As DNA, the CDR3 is TGTGCCAGCAGTCCCGACTTAACCTTTCTTTACGAGCAGTACTTC.

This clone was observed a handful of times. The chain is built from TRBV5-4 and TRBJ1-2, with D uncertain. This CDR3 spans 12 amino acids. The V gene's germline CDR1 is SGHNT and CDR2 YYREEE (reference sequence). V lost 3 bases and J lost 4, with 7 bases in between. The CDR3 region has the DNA TGTGCCAGCAGCTCACAGAGCTATGGCTACACCTTC. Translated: CASSSQSYGYTF. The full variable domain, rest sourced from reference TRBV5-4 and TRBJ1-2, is ETGVTQSPTHLIKTRGQQVTLRCSSQSGHNTVSWYQQALGQGPQFIFQYYREEENGRGNFPPRFSGLQFPNYSSELNVNALELDDSALYLCASSSQSYGYTFGSGTRLTVV.

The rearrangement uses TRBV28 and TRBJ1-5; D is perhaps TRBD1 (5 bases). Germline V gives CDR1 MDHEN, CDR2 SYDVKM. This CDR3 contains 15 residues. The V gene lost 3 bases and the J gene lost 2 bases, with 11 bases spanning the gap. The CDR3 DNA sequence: TGTGCCAGCAGTTTTTCCAGGGAAGGCAATCAGCCCCAGCATTTT. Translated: CASSFSREGNQPQHF.

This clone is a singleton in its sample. The CDR3: CASSPVPGQGLEQYF. The CDR3 DNA reads TGTGCCAGCAGCCCAGTACCGGGACAGGGCCTCGAGCAGTACTTC. The gene calls are TRBV28 and TRBJ2-7; TRBD1 matches at 9 bases. From germline, CDR1 is MDHEN and CDR2 SYDVKM. The V and J ends lost 6 bases and 6 bases, in that order; junction bases with no gene match: 12. CDR3 length: 15 amino acids.

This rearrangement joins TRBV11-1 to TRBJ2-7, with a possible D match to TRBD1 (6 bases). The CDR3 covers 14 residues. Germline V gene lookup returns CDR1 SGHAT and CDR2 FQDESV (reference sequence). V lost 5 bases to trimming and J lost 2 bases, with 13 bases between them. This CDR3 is CASSLTGYTYEQYF. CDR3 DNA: TGTGCCAGCAGCCTCACAGGGTATACCTACGAGCAGTACTTC. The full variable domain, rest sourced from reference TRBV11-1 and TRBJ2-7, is EAEVAQSPRYKITEKSQAVAFWCDPISGHATLYWYRQILGQGPELLVQFQDESVVDDSQLPKDRFSAERLKGVDSTLKIQPAELGDSAMYLCASSLTGYTYEQYFGPGTRLTVT.

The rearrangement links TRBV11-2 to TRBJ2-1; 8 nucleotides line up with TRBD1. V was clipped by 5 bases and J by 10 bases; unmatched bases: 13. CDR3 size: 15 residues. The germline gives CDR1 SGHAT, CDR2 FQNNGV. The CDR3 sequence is CASSPRQGPGIEQFF. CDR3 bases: TGTGCCAGCAGCCCACGACAGGGGCCGGGGATAGAGCAGTTCTTC.

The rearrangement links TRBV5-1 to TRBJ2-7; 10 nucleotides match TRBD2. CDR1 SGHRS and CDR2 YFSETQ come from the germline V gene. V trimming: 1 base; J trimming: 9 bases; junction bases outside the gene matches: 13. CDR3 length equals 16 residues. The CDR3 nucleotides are TGCGCCAGCAGCTTGACTGGTAGCGGGGGGCTACGAGGGCAGTACTTC. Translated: CASSLTGSGGLRGQYF.

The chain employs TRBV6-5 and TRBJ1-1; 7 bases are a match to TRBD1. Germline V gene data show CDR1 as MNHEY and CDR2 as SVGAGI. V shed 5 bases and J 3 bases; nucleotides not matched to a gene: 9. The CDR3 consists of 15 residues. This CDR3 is CASSPIEGAYTEAFF. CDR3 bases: TGTGCCAGCAGTCCAATTGAGGGGGCGTACACTGAAGCTTTCTTT.

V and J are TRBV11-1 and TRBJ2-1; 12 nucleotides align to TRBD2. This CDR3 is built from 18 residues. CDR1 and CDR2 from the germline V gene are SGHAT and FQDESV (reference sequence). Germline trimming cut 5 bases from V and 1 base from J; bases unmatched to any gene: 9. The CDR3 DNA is TGTGCCAGCAGCCCCCGGACTAGCGGGGTGAGGTCCTACAATGAGCAGTTCTTC. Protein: CASSPRTSGVRSYNEQFF. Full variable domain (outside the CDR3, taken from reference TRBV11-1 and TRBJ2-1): EAEVAQSPRYKITEKSQAVAFWCDPISGHATLYWYRQILGQGPELLVQFQDESVVDDSQLPKDRFSAERLKGVDSTLKIQPAELGDSAMYLCASSPRTSGVRSYNEQFFGPGTRLTVL.

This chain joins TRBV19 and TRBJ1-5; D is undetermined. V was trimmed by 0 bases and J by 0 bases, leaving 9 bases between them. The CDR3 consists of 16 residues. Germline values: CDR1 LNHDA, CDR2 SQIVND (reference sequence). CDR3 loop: CASSIDRDYSNQPQHF. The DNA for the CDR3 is TGTGCCAGTAGTATAGATCGAGATTATAGCAATCAGCCCCAGCATTTT.

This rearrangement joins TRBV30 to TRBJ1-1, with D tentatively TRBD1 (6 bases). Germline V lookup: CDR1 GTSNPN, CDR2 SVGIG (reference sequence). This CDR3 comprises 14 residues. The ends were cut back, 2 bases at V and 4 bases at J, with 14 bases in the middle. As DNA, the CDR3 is TGTGCCTGGAGTCCGCCGGGGGGCCGCACTGAAGCTTTCTTT. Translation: CAWSPPGGRTEAFF.

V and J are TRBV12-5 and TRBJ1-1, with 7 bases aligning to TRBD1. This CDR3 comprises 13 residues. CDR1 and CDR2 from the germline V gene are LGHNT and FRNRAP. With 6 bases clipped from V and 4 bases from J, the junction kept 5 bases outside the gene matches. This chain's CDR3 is CASGTGVITEAFF. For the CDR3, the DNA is TGTGCTAGTGGAACAGGGGTTATCACTGAAGCTTTCTTT.

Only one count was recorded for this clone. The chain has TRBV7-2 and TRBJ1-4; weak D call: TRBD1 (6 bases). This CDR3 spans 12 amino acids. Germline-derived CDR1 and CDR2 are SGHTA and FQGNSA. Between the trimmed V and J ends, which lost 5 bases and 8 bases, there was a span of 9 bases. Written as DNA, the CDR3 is TGTGCCAGCAGCCCCAGGGGCGAAAAACTGTTTTTT. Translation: CASSPRGEKLFF. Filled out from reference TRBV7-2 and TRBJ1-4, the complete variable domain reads GAGVSQSPSNKVTEKGKDVELRCDPISGHTALYWYRQSLGQGLEFLIYFQGNSAPDKSGLPSDRFSAERTGGSVSTLTIQRTQQEDSAVYLCASSPRGEKLFFGSGTQLSVL.

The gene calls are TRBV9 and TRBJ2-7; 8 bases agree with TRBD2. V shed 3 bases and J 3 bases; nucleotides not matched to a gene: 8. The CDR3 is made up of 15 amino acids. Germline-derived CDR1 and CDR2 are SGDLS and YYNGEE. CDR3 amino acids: CASSAVISGSYEQYF. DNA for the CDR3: TGTGCCAGCAGCGCAGTCATCAGCGGGAGCTACGAGCAGTACTTC.

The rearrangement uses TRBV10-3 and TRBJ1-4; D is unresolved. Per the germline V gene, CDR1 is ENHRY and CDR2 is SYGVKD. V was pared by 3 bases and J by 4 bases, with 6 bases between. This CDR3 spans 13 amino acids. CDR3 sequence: CAISEWSNEKLFF. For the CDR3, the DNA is TGTGCCATCAGTGAATGGAGTAATGAAAAACTGTTTTTT.

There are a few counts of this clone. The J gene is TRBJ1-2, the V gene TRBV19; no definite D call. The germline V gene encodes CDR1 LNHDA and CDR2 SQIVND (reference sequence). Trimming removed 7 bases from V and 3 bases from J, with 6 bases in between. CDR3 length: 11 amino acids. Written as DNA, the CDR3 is TGTGCCAGTAATAGAGACTATGGCTACACCTTC. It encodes CASNRDYGYTF. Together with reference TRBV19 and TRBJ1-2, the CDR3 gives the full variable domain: DGGITQSPKYLFRKEGQNVTLSCEQNLNHDAMYWYRQDPGQGLRLIYYSQIVNDFQKGDIAEGYSVSREKKESFPLTVTSAQKNPTAFYLCASNRDYGYTFGSGTRLTVV.

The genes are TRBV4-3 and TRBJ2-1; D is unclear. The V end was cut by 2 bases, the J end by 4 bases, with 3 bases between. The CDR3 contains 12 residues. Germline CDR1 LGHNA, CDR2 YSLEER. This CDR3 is CASSQIYNEQFF. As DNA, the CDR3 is TGCGCCAGCAGCCAAATATACAATGAGCAGTTCTTC.

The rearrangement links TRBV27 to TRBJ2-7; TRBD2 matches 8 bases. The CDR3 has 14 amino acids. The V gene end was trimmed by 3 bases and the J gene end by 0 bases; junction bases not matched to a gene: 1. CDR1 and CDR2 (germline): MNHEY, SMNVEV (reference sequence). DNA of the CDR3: TGTGCCAGCAGTTTTAGCGGGGCCTCCTACGAGCAGTACTTC. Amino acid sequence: CASSFSGASYEQYF.

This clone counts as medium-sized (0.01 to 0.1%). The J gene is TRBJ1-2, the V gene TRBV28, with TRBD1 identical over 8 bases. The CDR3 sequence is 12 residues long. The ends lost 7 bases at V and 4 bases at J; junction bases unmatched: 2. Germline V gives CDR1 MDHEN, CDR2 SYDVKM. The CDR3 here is CASMGTGYGYTF. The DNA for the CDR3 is TGTGCCAGCATGGGGACAGGCTATGGCTACACCTTC.

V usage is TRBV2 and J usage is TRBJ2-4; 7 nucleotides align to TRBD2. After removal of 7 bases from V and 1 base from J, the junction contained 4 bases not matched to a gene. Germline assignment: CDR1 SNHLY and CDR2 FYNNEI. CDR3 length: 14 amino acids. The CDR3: CASNFGRAKNIQYF. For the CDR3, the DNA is TGTGCCAGCAACTTCGGGAGGGCCAAAAACATTCAGTACTTC.